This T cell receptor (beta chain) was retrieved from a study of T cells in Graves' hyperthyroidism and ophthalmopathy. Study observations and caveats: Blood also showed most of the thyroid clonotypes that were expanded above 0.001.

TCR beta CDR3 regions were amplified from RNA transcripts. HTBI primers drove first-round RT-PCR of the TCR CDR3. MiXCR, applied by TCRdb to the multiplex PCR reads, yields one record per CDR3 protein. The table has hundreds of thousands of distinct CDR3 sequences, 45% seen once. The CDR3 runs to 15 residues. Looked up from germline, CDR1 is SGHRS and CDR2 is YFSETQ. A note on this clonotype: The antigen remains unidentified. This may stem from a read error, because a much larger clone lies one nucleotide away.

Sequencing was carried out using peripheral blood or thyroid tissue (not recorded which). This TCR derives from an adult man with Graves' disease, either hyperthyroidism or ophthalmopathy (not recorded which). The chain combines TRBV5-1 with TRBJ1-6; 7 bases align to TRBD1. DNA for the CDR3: TGTGCCAGCAGCCTGATGGCACAGGGGAATTCACCCCTCCACTTT. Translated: CASSLMAQGNSPLHF.